The 27 T cell receptor beta chains reported below all come from one sample, sequenced in a study of cytomegalovirus exposure and HLA in healthy donors. The PCR contained 60 Vbeta and 13 Jbeta primers. Clones were sequenced by immunoSEQ multiplex PCR, and TCRdb holds only the in-frame ones, with some missing. The table lists 95,000 to 100,000 clones, roughly 79% of them singletons. The sequenced material came from PBMCs. Receptor source: a woman between 40 and 50 years old in good health and CMV-seronegative.

The rearrangement links TRBV6-1 to TRBJ2-7, with TRBD1 as a possible D gene (6 bases). Trimming shortened V by 8 bases and J by 4 bases, and 9 bases separated the two germline ends. The germline CDR1 and CDR2 sequences are MNHNS and SASEGT. This CDR3 comprises 11 residues. CDR3 in DNA: TGTGCCAGCGGGGGCGGGTACGAGCAGTACTTC. Translating gives CASGGGYEQYF.

In DNA form, the CDR3 reads TGTGCCAGCAGCTTTTGGGGGGAGCCCAAAAACATTCAGTACTTC. Translation gives CASSFWGEPKNIQYF. The rearrangement joins TRBV7-9 to TRBJ2-4, with D tentatively TRBD2 (6 bases). V was pared by 3 bases and J by 2 bases, with 11 bases between. The V gene's germline CDR1 is SEHNR and CDR2 FQNEAQ (reference sequence). The length of the CDR3 is 15 residues.

This chain links TRBV9 with TRBJ1-1; D is perhaps TRBD1 (5 bases). The CDR3 has 15 residues. The ends were cut back, 0 bases at V and 1 base at J, with 10 bases in the middle. Germline lookup yields CDR1 SGDLS and CDR2 YYNGEE. In nucleotides, the CDR3 is TGTGCCAGCAGCGTAGGAGACAGTTCGAACACTGAAGCTTTCTTT. Its translation is CASSVGDSSNTEAFF.

This clone was found a few times. This sequence joins TRBV7-2 and TRBJ2-3; possibly TRBD1 for D (6 bases). In germline, CDR1 is SGHTA, CDR2 FQGNSA. The CDR3 consists of 15 residues. Trimming took 3 bases from V and 2 from J, leaving 12 bases between them. DNA for the CDR3: TGTGCCAGCAGCTTCTACGGACAGTCCACAGATACGCAGTATTTT. It yields the protein CASSFYGQSTDTQYF.

This chain uses TRBV6-6 with TRBJ2-3, with D possibly matching TRBD1 (7 bases). Deletions cut 7 bases from V and 4 bases from J, with 15 bases between. CDR1 MNHNY and CDR2 SVGAGI come from the germline V gene (reference sequence). The CDR3 has 14 residues. The CDR3 region is CASNIQGEADTQYF. CDR3 sequence (DNA): TGTGCCAGCAACATTCAGGGGGAGGCAGATACGCAGTATTTT.

V and J are TRBV15 and TRBJ2-3; 9 positions match TRBD1. V lost 7 bases, J lost 1 base, and 6 bases stayed unmatched. This CDR3 has 15 residues. The germline V gene has CDR1 LNHNV and CDR2 YYDKDF (reference sequence). CDR3: CATNLGQGGTDTQYF. Here the CDR3 DNA reads TGTGCCACCAACCTGGGACAGGGCGGCACAGATACGCAGTATTTT.

CDR3 region: CASSFRGAAEAFF. The DNA of the CDR3 is TGTGCCAGCAGCTTTCGGGGGGCCGCTGAAGCTTTCTTT. The chain couples TRBV7-2 to TRBJ1-1, with D perhaps matching TRBD1 (6 bases). Trimming took 3 bases from V and 6 from J, leaving 11 bases between them. The CDR3 runs to 13 residues. Germline V gives CDR1 SGHTA, CDR2 FQGNSA.

The V and J genes are TRBV6-5 and TRBJ1-2; no reliable D call. Per the germline V gene, CDR1 is MNHEY and CDR2 is SVGAGI. The CDR3 extends over 15 amino acids. Trimming left V 0 bases short and J 3 bases short, with 11 bases between. The chain's CDR3 is CASSYSVVRDYGYTF. The CDR3 nucleotides are TGTGCCAGCAGTTACTCGGTTGTACGCGACTATGGCTACACCTTC.

This chain connects TRBV18 to TRBJ2-7, with TRBD1 identical over 9 bases. The CDR3 sequence is 16 residues long. Looked up from germline, CDR1 is KGHSH and CDR2 is LQKENI. V trimming: 2 bases; J trimming: 4 bases; junction bases outside the gene matches: 9. The CDR3 loop reads CASSPVAGQGFYEQYF. Here the CDR3 DNA reads TGTGCCAGCTCACCAGTGGCGGGACAGGGATTTTACGAGCAGTACTTC.

The chain couples TRBV28 to TRBJ2-7; D is possibly TRBD2 (7 bases). Germline V gene data show CDR1 as MDHEN and CDR2 as SYDVKM. The CDR3 length is 15 residues. V gave up 6 bases and J gave up 2 bases, with 17 bases separating them. The CDR3 region is CASSPGGQRTYEQYF. The CDR3 nucleotides are TGTGCCAGCAGCCCCGGGGGGCAGAGGACCTACGAGCAGTACTTC.

V and J are TRBV5-4 and TRBJ2-7; 9 bases are a match to TRBD1. The J segment lost 3 bases and the V segment lost 1 base, leaving 5 bases of the junction unmatched. Per the germline V gene, CDR1 is SGHNT and CDR2 is YYREEE (reference sequence). The CDR3 runs 15 residues. The DNA for the CDR3 is TGTGCCAGCAGCTTGTTCTCGGACAGGGGCTACGAGCAGTACTTC. Its protein product is CASSLFSDRGYEQYF.

The V call is TRBV19, the J call TRBJ1-5, with 7 bases lining up with TRBD1. V trimming: 5 bases; J trimming: 0 bases; junction bases outside the gene matches: 7. The CDR3 is 16 residues long. Per the germline V gene, CDR1 is LNHDA and CDR2 is SQIVND (reference sequence). CDR3 DNA sequence: TGTGCCAGTAGTCCCGGGACAGTTTATAGCAATCAGCCCCAGCATTTT. Translating it yields CASSPGTVYSNQPQHF.

The CDR3 loop is CASSLPGGYNEQFF. The CDR3 coding sequence is TGTGCCAGTAGTCTCCCGGGGGGGTACAATGAGCAGTTCTTC. The chain has TRBV19 and TRBJ2-1; 8 bases fit TRBD2. The CDR3 extends over 14 amino acids. Germline trimming cut 5 bases from V and 4 bases from J; bases unmatched to any gene: 4. CDR1 LNHDA and CDR2 SQIVND come from the germline V gene (reference sequence).

The chain joins TRBV2 to TRBJ2-7; 9 bases fit TRBD1. Germline-derived CDR1 and CDR2 are SNHLY and FYNNEI. J lost 6 bases, V lost 7 bases, and 7 bases had no gene match. The CDR3 length is 13 residues. The CDR3 loop reads CASTSGQGTEQYF. Here the CDR3 DNA reads TGTGCCAGCACTTCGGGACAGGGAACCGAGCAGTACTTC.

Worth noting for this clone: Sequence at one end of the junction differs from germline and may be a read error. The chain is built from TRBV7-9 and TRBJ2-5, with TRBD2 matching over 10 bases. Germline V gene lookup returns CDR1 SEHNR and CDR2 FQNEAQ (reference sequence). The CDR3 extends over 15 amino acids. The CDR3 spells CSSSLRTSGQETQYF. In DNA form, the CDR3 reads TGTTCCAGCAGCCTCCGGACTAGCGGACAAGAGACCCAGTACTTC.

J is TRBJ1-2 and V is TRBV6-5; D is possibly TRBD1 (6 bases). There are 14 residues in the CDR3. In germline, CDR1 is MNHEY, CDR2 SVGAGI. The V gene lost 5 bases and the J gene lost 3 bases, with 13 bases spanning the gap. The CDR3 protein is CASSKQGFDYGYTF. CDR3 nucleotides: TGTGCCAGCAGTAAACAGGGTTTTGACTATGGCTACACCTTC.

The V call is TRBV4-2, the J call TRBJ2-6; 9 bases line up with TRBD1. Germline V gene lookup returns CDR1 LGHNA and CDR2 YNFKEQ. The CDR3 covers 18 residues. J gave up 1 base and V 1 base, and 5 bases lay outside the gene matches. The CDR3: CASSQALQGASGANVLTF. CDR3 DNA sequence: TGTGCCAGCAGCCAAGCTCTACAGGGGGCATCTGGGGCCAACGTCCTGACTTTC.

The chain employs TRBV21-1 and TRBJ2-5; the table's D gene call, TRBD2, was not cross checked with the DNA. TRBV21-1 is described as a pseudogene. This CDR3 is built from 16 residues. This CDR3 reads CASSKVVAGGGETQYF. The CDR3 region has the DNA TGTGCCAGCAGCAAAGTGGTGGCGGGAGGGGGGGAGACCCAGTACTTC.

The chain uses TRBV9 and TRBJ1-1; D call uncertain. V lost 0 bases and J lost 4, with 10 bases in between. This CDR3 contains 14 residues. Germline V gives CDR1 SGDLS, CDR2 YYNGEE. As DNA, the CDR3 is TGTGCCAGCAGCGTAGGAGGAGACCCCACTGAAGCTTTCTTT. It yields the protein CASSVGGDPTEAFF.

This clone was seen only a few times. The chain recombines TRBV6-6 with TRBJ2-7; a possible D gene is TRBD2 (6 bases). The V end lost 5 bases, the J end lost 9 bases, and 14 bases lay between the germline ends. Germline-derived CDR1 and CDR2 are MNHNY and SVGAGI (reference sequence). The CDR3 length is 12 residues. The CDR3 DNA reads as TGTGCCAGCAGTCAAGAGCGGGTAAGGCAGTACTTC. This gives the protein CASSQERVRQYF.

This sequence joins TRBV9 and TRBJ2-3, with TRBD2 as a possible D gene (7 bases). The germline gives CDR1 SGDLS, CDR2 YYNGEE. This CDR3 is built from 16 residues. With 0 bases removed from V and 0 bases from J, the gap between germline ends came to 11 bases. The CDR3 DNA is TGTGCCAGCAGCGTAGCGGGGGGCCGTAGCACAGATACGCAGTATTTT. Translation: CASSVAGGRSTDTQYF. Complete variable domain (other parts from reference TRBV9 and TRBJ2-3): DSGVTQTPKHLITATGQRVTLRCSPRSGDLSVYWYQQSLDQGLQFLIQYYNGEERAKGNILERFSAQQFPDLHSELNLSSLELGDSALYFCASSVAGGRSTDTQYFGPGTRLTVL.

The genes are TRBV6-6 and TRBJ2-5, with 12 bases matching TRBD2. The J call is uncertain, as TRBJ2-7 better fits the DNA end. Germline-derived CDR1 and CDR2 are MNHNY and SVGAGI (reference sequence). The CDR3 has 16 residues. The CDR3 DNA sequence: TGTGCCAGCAAGAGACTAGCGGGGGCCCCCTCCTACGAGCAGTACTTC. As protein: CASKRLAGAPSYEQYF.

This clone was observed a handful of times. This chain connects TRBV18 to TRBJ2-5, with D maybe TRBD1 (5 bases). The V end was cut by 2 bases, the J end by 4 bases, with 14 bases between. Germline V gene lookup returns CDR1 KGHSH and CDR2 LQKENI. This CDR3 is built from 15 residues. This CDR3 is CASSPIRGWGETQYF. CDR3 DNA: TGTGCCAGCTCACCAATAAGGGGATGGGGAGAGACCCAGTACTTC.

This chain uses TRBV7-9 with TRBJ1-2; weak D call: TRBD1 (5 bases). Germline V gene data show CDR1 as SEHNR and CDR2 as FQNEAQ (reference sequence). V was clipped by 3 bases and J by 4 bases, with 12 bases between them. The CDR3 totals 14 residues. In DNA form, the CDR3 reads TGTGCCAGCAGCTTCAACAGGAAACCCTATGGCTACACCTTC. Protein product: CASSFNRKPYGYTF.

This clone showed up just a few times. Mismatch with germline at one junction end may stem from a read error. This chain connects TRBV7-9 to TRBJ1-1, with 7 bases matching TRBD1. There are 16 residues in the CDR3. CDR1 and CDR2 (germline): SEHNR, FQNEAQ (reference sequence). DNA for the CDR3: TGTTCCAGCAGCTCACCAATCTGGACAGGGAACACTGAAGCTTTCTTT. Its protein product is CSSSSPIWTGNTEAFF.

This rearrangement joins TRBV7-9 to TRBJ1-4; 9 nucleotides line up with TRBD1. Trimming took 5 bases from V and 4 from J; bases not matched to a gene: 14. CDR3 length: 18 residues. Looked up from germline, CDR1 is SEHNR and CDR2 is FQNEAQ (reference sequence). The CDR3: CASSPRFWDRVLNEKLFF. The CDR3 nucleotides are TGTGCCAGCAGCCCGCGGTTTTGGGACAGGGTACTTAATGAAAAACTGTTTTTT.

The V gene is TRBV9, the J gene TRBJ2-3, with TRBD2 matching over 10 bases. Germline values: CDR1 SGDLS, CDR2 YYNGEE. The CDR3 runs 17 residues. V gave up 1 base and J gave up 0 bases; unmatched junction bases: 5. The CDR3 DNA is TGTGCCAGCAGCGTAAAGCCTAGCGGGGGTAGCACAGATACGCAGTATTTT. It yields the protein CASSVKPSGGSTDTQYF.